This TCR beta chain is from a study of technical replicates of blood from a handful of donors. The CDR3 has 15 amino acids. Germline V gene data show CDR1 as MGHRA and CDR2 as YSYEKL. The V and J ends lost 3 bases and 4 bases, in that order; junction bases with no gene match: 5. Repertoires were generated with immunoSEQ multiplex PCR, while TCRdb's copy carries only in-frame clones and drops some. The table records about 84,000 clones, roughly 93% of them present only once. Sample: T cells isolated from PBMCs. This clonotype originated in a human donor in good health. V and J are TRBV4-1 and TRBJ2-3; 9 nucleotides line up with TRBD2. The CDR3 spells CASSHGTSIADTQYF. CDR3 DNA: TGCGCCAGCAGCCACGGGACTAGCATTGCAGATACGCAGTATTTT.